This is a list of T cell receptor beta chains from one sample in a study of identical twins. TCRdb reprocessed the 5' RACE reads via MiXCR and lists one record per CDR3 protein. The sample lists about 520,000 distinct CDR3 sequences; less than 25% were seen once. The sample also formed part of further work on T cells expressing NK-cell markers.

Material: CD4+ T cells sorted from blood. These TCRs come from a woman aged 18 to 35 in good health. The CDR3 runs from the conserved cysteine through the conserved F or W. Each record gives: J gene, D gene, clone size, V gene, CDR3 protein, CDR3 DNA. A D gene is named only where the DNA matches it firmly. Rows give clone size only sometimes, using once, few, many, or a class for an expanded clone.

TRBJ2-3	NA	many	TRBV7-2	CASSFIGLFTDTQYF	TGTGCCAGCAGCTTCATCGGACTTTTCACAGATACGCAGTATTTT
TRBJ2-1	NA	many	TRBV20-1	CRASRAGNEQFF	TGCAGGGCTAGCAGAGCCGGCAATGAGCAGTTCTTC
TRBJ2-5	TRBD2	many	TRBV5-1	CASSFSGAGQETQYF	TGCGCCAGCAGCTTCAGCGGGGCCGGCCAAGAGACCCAGTACTTC
TRBJ2-5	TRBD2	few	TRBV4-1	CASSQVNLLARETQYF	TGCGCCAGCAGCCAAGTCAATTTACTAGCGAGAGAGACCCAGTACTTC
TRBJ2-7	TRBD2	NA	TRBV12-3/TRBV12-4	CASSLKASGITREQYF	TGTGCCAGCAGTTTAAAGGCTAGCGGGATAACGAGGGAGCAGTACTTC
TRBJ1-4	NA	NA	TRBV12-3/TRBV12-4	CASLLFPNEKLFF	TGTGCCAGCCTGTTATTTCCTAATGAAAAACTGTTTTTT
TRBJ1-1	NA	NA	TRBV6-6	CASSYGPNTEAFF	TGTGCCAGCAGTTACGGGCCGAACACTGAAGCTTTCTTT
TRBJ2-7	NA	few	TRBV6-5	CASRFGDEQYF	TGTGCCAGCAGATTCGGTGACGAGCAGTACTTC
TRBJ1-5	NA	NA	TRBV7-2	CATSQGRHSNQPQHF	TGTGCCACTTCTCAGGGACGGCATAGCAATCAGCCCCAGCATTTT
TRBJ1-3	NA	few	TRBV6-6	CASRAIGNTIYF	TGTGCCAGCCGTGCAATCGGAAACACCATATATTTT
TRBJ1-2	NA	few	TRBV5-1	CASSLDSSYTF	TGCGCCAGCAGCCTAGACAGTTCCTACACCTTC
TRBJ1-5	NA	NA	TRBV4-3	CASSQGLDSNNQPQHF	TGCGCCAGCAGCCAAGGGCTGGACAGTAACAATCAGCCCCAGCATTTT
TRBJ2-1	NA	NA	TRBV27	CASSLLALESSYNEQFF	TGTGCCAGCAGTTTATTAGCTTTAGAGAGCTCCTACAATGAGCAGTTCTTC
TRBJ2-1	TRBD2	few	TRBV11-3	CASSLDLAGGSYNEQFF	TGTGCCAGCAGCTTAGATCTAGCGGGGGGGTCCTACAATGAGCAGTTCTTC